This T cell receptor beta chain derives from a study of metastatic and nonmetastatic thyroid tumors. About the research overall: The study looked at repertoires side by side in blood and in tumor or nodule tissue from malignant and benign thyroid patients. Whole-study results and caveats: For both blood and tumor, malignant thyroid tumors reportedly showed significantly higher TCR beta diversity than benign nodules did.

Every patient was untreated before thyroid surgery. Trimming shortened V by 6 bases and J by 3 bases, and 11 bases separated the two germline ends. The CDR3 is 14 residues long. Germline V gene data show CDR1 as LGHNT and CDR2 as FRNRAP. In the original analysis: CDR3 differences across clinicopathological groups were used to build a distant-metastasis classifier for papillary thyroid cancer. TCRdb ran MiXCR on the PCR reads. V and J calls and clone size were set by TCRdb, not the authors. The sample yields 15,000 to 20,000 clones, about 33% seen once. Only a few counts were recorded for this clone. What it binds is not known.

The chain joins TRBV12-5 to TRBJ1-4; D is perhaps TRBD1 (5 bases). The source is a female donor with papillary thyroid cancer or a benign thyroid nodule (not recorded which). Some clones in this sample may be carry-over from other donors' samples. The sequencing input was adjacent normal tissue. The CDR3 sequence: CASGRGDPNEKLFF. The CDR3 coding sequence is TGTGCTAGTGGGCGGGGGGATCCTAATGAAAAACTGTTTTTT.